Listed below are T cell receptor beta chains from one sample, sequenced in a study of blood T cell repertoires in COVID-19. Sequencing used immunoSEQ multiplex PCR; TCRdb keeps in-frame clones, though not all of them. The sample holds some 300,000 clones; roughly 89% are singletons and the top ten take under 1.1%. Material for sequencing was peripheral blood. These receptors all come from a woman aged 40 to 50 with COVID-19, enrolled during active disease. CDR3s include the opening cysteine and the closing phenylalanine or tryptophan. A D gene is named only where the DNA matches it firmly.

TRBJ1-2 | TRBV7-2 | NA | CASSAQANYGYTF
TRBJ1-4 | TRBV6-5 | TRBD1 | CASRGGVRGDEKLFF
TRBJ1-2 | TRBV6-2/TRBV6-3 | TRBD1 | CASSYSWGQDYTF
TRBJ2-7 | TRBV7-2 | NA | CASSPSKGNYEQYF
TRBJ1-5 | TRBV28 | NA | CASQGGGDQPQHF
TRBJ1-1 | TRBV6-4 | TRBD1 | CASSVDRGTEAFF
TRBJ1-1 | TRBV12-3/TRBV12-4 | NA | CASSFSRGTEAFF
TRBJ1-2 | TRBV6-5 | TRBD1 | CASRKDRSSYGYTF
TRBJ1-4 | TRBV6-5 | TRBD1 | CASSSHRGRSNEKLFF
TRBJ1-6 | TRBV28 | TRBD1 | CASSGRGRNSPLHF
TRBJ1-2 | TRBV5-1 | TRBD1 | CASSLTGADGYTF
TRBJ1-1 | TRBV6-5 | NA | CASSYSDTLNTEAFF
TRBJ2-7 | TRBV5-6 | TRBD1 | CASSLAPDRGAYEQYF
TRBJ1-1 | TRBV7-3 | TRBD1 | CASSLGQGHEAFF
TRBJ2-3 | TRBV7-3 | NA | CASSPLTGDTQYF
TRBJ1-4 | TRBV28 | NA | CASSLGYEKLFF
TRBJ2-2 | TRBV19 | TRBD1 | CASSKTGGTGELFF
TRBJ1-1 | TRBV28 | NA | CASSLNREAFF
TRBJ2-5 | TRBV6-2/TRBV6-3 | TRBD1 | CASSPLLGQGRETQYF
TRBJ1-5 | TRBV4-1 | NA | CASSLGPLVGNQPQHF
TRBJ2-7 | TRBV30 | NA | CACDKKYEQYF
TRBJ1-1 | TRBV3-1/TRBV3-2 | NA | CASSNVAENTEAFF
TRBJ1-6 | TRBV27 | NA | CASKPGSISSNSPLHF
TRBJ2-1 | TRBV28 | NA | CASQPESGIYNEQFF
TRBJ2-1 | TRBV5-4 | NA | CASSQRQSSYNEQFF
TRBJ2-5 | TRBV6-2/TRBV6-3 | NA | CASSYLGQGGETQYF
TRBJ2-1 | TRBV6-2/TRBV6-3 | NA | CASSYWPRVNEQFF
TRBJ1-5 | TRBV6-4 | NA | CASSLQVLQPQHF
TRBJ2-4 | TRBV5-4 | NA | CASSPQGAKNIQYF
TRBJ2-2 | TRBV18 | NA | CASSPREGELFF
TRBJ2-2 | TRBV29-1 | NA | CSVEDRGTNTGELFF
TRBJ2-3 | TRBV7-9 | NA | CASSSYRDYTDTQYF
TRBJ1-3 | TRBV28 | NA | CASSPNLGVTGNTIYF
TRBJ2-7 | TRBV7-9 | NA | CASRGEYRFYF
TRBJ2-7 | TRBV5-1 | TRBD2 | CASSTRTSGPNNEQYF
TRBJ1-1 | TRBV2 | NA | CASSRKENEAFF
TRBJ1-1 | TRBV15 | NA | CATSRDRGGTEAFF
TRBJ2-7 | TRBV6-2/TRBV6-3 | NA | CASSPMGGAYEQYF
TRBJ1-2 | TRBV6-5 | TRBD1 | CASSGGQAGYTF
TRBJ2-7 | TRBV25-1 | TRBD1 | CASSLDRGRYEQYF
TRBJ1-4 | TRBV7-2 | TRBD1 | CASSRDRVEKLFF
TRBJ1-4 | TRBV27 | NA | CASSLQINEKLFF
TRBJ2-5 | TRBV29-1 | TRBD1 | CSAVRDRDEETQYF
TRBJ2-3 | TRBV25-1 | NA | CASSVYRADSTDTQYF
TRBJ2-1 | TRBV9 | NA | CASSVQTARGNEQFF
TRBJ2-3 | TRBV7-2 | NA | CASSMGLSTDTQYF
TRBJ2-5 | TRBV18 | NA | CASSSRVLLQETQYF
TRBJ2-7 | TRBV5-1 | NA | CASSLDPRRGSYEQYF
TRBJ2-7 | TRBV7-2 | TRBD2 | CASSLRREYYEQYF
TRBJ2-2 | TRBV6-2/TRBV6-3 | NA | CASSRGPGELFF
TRBJ2-2 | TRBV7-6 | TRBD2 | CASSFVAGGNTGELFF
TRBJ2-5 | TRBV4-1 | TRBD2 | CASSQDRSGGFETQYF
TRBJ2-1 | TRBV28 | NA | CASSLSPNEQFF